A single sample gave rise to the 16 T cell receptor beta chains below, sequenced in a study of blood T cell repertoires in COVID-19 (dated by TCRdb to the early 2020s). Preparation of the library involved the immunoSEQ multiplex PCR assay. TCRdb retrieved this table from immuneACCESS and kept in-frame rearrangements only. Not all clones are present; in checked studies, unresolved V genes account for under half, and no reason is known for the remainder. For this sample the table gives around 450,000 clones, of which 90% were detected only once. The ten largest make up 0.6% of the sample. What was sequenced was PBMCs or T cells enriched from blood (not recorded which). The receptors come from a man younger than 30 who had recovered from COVID-19.

The chain joins TRBV13 to TRBJ1-1; TRBD1 might be the D (6 bases). Germline values: CDR1 PRHDT, CDR2 FYEKMQ (reference sequence). There are 13 residues in the CDR3. Trimming stripped 4 bases from V and 6 bases from J, with 12 bases between. The CDR3 nucleotides read TGTGCCAGCAGCTACGTTCACAGGGCTGAAGCTTTCTTT. It translates to CASSYVHRAEAFF.

The V gene is TRBV28, the J gene TRBJ1-2; possibly TRBD1 for D (6 bases). V was trimmed by 7 bases and J by 7 bases, leaving 13 bases between them. Germline values: CDR1 MDHEN, CDR2 SYDVKM. The CDR3 is 12 amino acids. In DNA, the CDR3 is TGTGCCAGCAATTCTGGGGGCAGTGGCTACACCTTC. It specifies CASNSGGSGYTF.

The rearrangement links TRBV4-1 to TRBJ1-2, with TRBD1 matching 8 bases. This CDR3 has 14 amino acids. V dropped 1 base and J dropped 8; count of bases not matched to a gene: 6. CDR1 and CDR2 from the germline V gene are MGHRA and YSYEKL. The DNA of the CDR3 is TGCGCCAGCAGCCAAGTAAACAGGGGGTCGGGCTACACCTTC. This codes for CASSQVNRGSGYTF.

The V gene is TRBV6-5, the J gene TRBJ2-5, with TRBD1 as a possible D gene (5 bases). The CDR3 loop spans 13 amino acids. Trimming cost V 4 bases and J 5 bases, with 11 bases left between them. Germline CDR1 and CDR2: MNHEY and SVGAGI. CDR3: CASSFPGLETQYF. The CDR3 region has the DNA TGTGCCAGCAGTTTCCCAGGGTTGGAGACCCAGTACTTC.

This rearrangement joins TRBV6-6 to TRBJ1-5; 8 bases align to TRBD1. This CDR3 has 14 amino acids. V dropped 7 bases and J dropped 4; count of bases not matched to a gene: 6. Germline loops: CDR1 MNHNY, CDR2 SVGAGI (reference sequence). Here the CDR3 reads CASTGRQGNQPQHF. CDR3 in DNA: TGTGCCAGCACCGGTCGACAGGGGAATCAGCCCCAGCATTTT.

The V and J genes are TRBV7-8 and TRBJ1-4; D unresolved. The CDR3 spans 15 residues. Germline V lookup: CDR1 SGHVS, CDR2 FQNEAQ. With 2 bases removed from V and 5 bases from J, the gap between germline ends came to 12 bases. The CDR3 coding sequence is TGTGCCAGCAGCTTATTCGCCCGAGCAAATGAAAAACTGTTTTTT. It translates to CASSLFARANEKLFF.

This clone has a single count. This chain joins TRBV5-4 and TRBJ1-6, with TRBD1 as a possible D gene (6 bases). Trimming removed 1 base at V and 8 bases at J, with 19 bases between. This CDR3 contains 17 residues. Germline loops: CDR1 SGHNT, CDR2 YYREEE (reference sequence). As DNA, the CDR3 is TGTGCCAGCAGCTTGTCGTCTTTGTGGGGGCAGGATTCACCCCTCCACTTT. Translated: CASSLSSLWGQDSPLHF.

This chain connects TRBV19 to TRBJ2-1; a possible D gene is TRBD1 (6 bases). V lost 6 bases and J 0 bases, leaving 21 bases between the germline ends. Germline V gives CDR1 LNHDA, CDR2 SQIVND (reference sequence). This CDR3 region has 18 residues. CDR3 sequence reads: CASSPPTGYLDSYNEQFF. The CDR3 DNA reads TGTGCCAGTAGCCCCCCTACAGGGTATCTTGACTCCTACAATGAGCAGTTCTTC.

The chain combines TRBV23-1 with TRBJ2-7; 11 bases fit TRBD1. TRBV23-1 is known as an ORF, though its function is uncertain. This CDR3 comprises 14 residues. Germline trimming cut 7 bases from V and 9 bases from J; bases unmatched to any gene: 11. CDR3 protein: CASKEGQGEDRQYF. DNA for the CDR3: TGCGCCAGCAAAGAGGGACAGGGGGAAGATCGGCAGTACTTC.

V gene TRBV28 combines with J gene TRBJ1-2; unclear D gene. Deletions cut 6 bases from V and 5 bases from J, with 10 bases between. CDR3 length: 12 amino acids. The V gene's germline CDR1 is MDHEN and CDR2 SYDVKM. This CDR3 is CASRGGLYGYTF. CDR3 bases: TGTGCCAGCAGGGGTGGACTATATGGCTACACCTTC.

The gene calls are TRBV6-5 and TRBJ2-5; 8 nucleotides agree with TRBD1. Germline V gene sequence: CDR1 MNHEY, CDR2 SVGAGI. V gave up 10 bases and J gave up 4 bases; unmatched junction bases: 8. CDR3 size: 13 residues. CDR3: CAISDRVGETQYF. The CDR3 DNA reads as TGTGCCATTTCGGACAGGGTGGGAGAGACCCAGTACTTC.

CDR3 region: CASSDGLSSYEQYF. The CDR3 region has the DNA TGTGCCAGCAGTGACGGACTATCATCCTACGAGCAGTACTTC. The V gene is TRBV3-1 (or the pseudogene TRBV3-2), the J gene TRBJ2-7; weak D call: TRBD2 (6 bases). This CDR3 spans 14 amino acids. Trimming took off 6 bases at V and 1 base at J, with 13 bases between the two ends. Germline values: CDR1 LGHDT, CDR2 YNNKEL (reference sequence).

The rearrangement uses TRBV15 and TRBJ2-1; 10 bases map to TRBD1. Germline V gives CDR1 LNHNV, CDR2 YYDKDF (reference sequence). V dropped 0 bases and J dropped 7; count of bases not matched to a gene: 12. This CDR3 region has 18 residues. The CDR3 coding sequence is TGTGCCACCAGCAGAGAGATCTCGAGACAGGGGGCGCGAAATGAGCAGTTCTTC. The encoded protein is CATSREISRQGARNEQFF. Full variable domain (outside the CDR3, taken from reference TRBV15 and TRBJ2-1): DAMVIQNPRYQVTQFGKPVTLSCSQTLNHNVMYWYQQKSSQAPKLLFHYYDKDFNNEADTPDNFQSRRPNTSFCFLDIRSPGLGDTAMYLCATSREISRQGARNEQFFGPGTRLTVL.

V gene TRBV6-5 combines with J gene TRBJ2-1; a possible D gene is TRBD1 (5 bases). The CDR3 is 14 amino acids. The ends were cut back, 6 bases at V and 6 bases at J, with 15 bases in the middle. Per germline, CDR1 MNHEY and CDR2 SVGAGI. CDR3 amino acids: CASSDSRRGNEQFF. The CDR3 region has the DNA TGTGCCAGCAGCGATTCTAGAAGGGGCAATGAGCAGTTCTTC.

This clone was seen only once. The V gene is TRBV6-2 or TRBV6-3, the J gene TRBJ2-7, with 8 bases lining up with TRBD2. With 0 bases clipped from V and 2 bases from J, the junction kept 9 bases outside the gene matches. CDR3 length: 17 amino acids. From germline, CDR1 is MNHEY and CDR2 SVGEGT. CDR3 sequence reads: CASSYSVRGGRPYEQYF. CDR3 nucleotides: TGTGCCAGCAGTTACTCCGTTAGGGGCGGGAGGCCCTACGAGCAGTACTTC.

Remarks on this clone: The same CDR3 arises from other DNA sequences in this sample as well. The CDR3 nucleotides read TGTGCCAGCAGCAGGCCGGGACAGGGCCTCTACGAGCAGTACTTC. Its protein is CASSRPGQGLYEQYF. The chain couples TRBV7-9 to TRBJ2-7; 9 bases match TRBD1. J lost 3 bases, V lost 5 bases, and 8 bases had no gene match. Germline CDR1 SEHNR, CDR2 FQNEAQ (reference sequence). The CDR3 spans 15 residues.